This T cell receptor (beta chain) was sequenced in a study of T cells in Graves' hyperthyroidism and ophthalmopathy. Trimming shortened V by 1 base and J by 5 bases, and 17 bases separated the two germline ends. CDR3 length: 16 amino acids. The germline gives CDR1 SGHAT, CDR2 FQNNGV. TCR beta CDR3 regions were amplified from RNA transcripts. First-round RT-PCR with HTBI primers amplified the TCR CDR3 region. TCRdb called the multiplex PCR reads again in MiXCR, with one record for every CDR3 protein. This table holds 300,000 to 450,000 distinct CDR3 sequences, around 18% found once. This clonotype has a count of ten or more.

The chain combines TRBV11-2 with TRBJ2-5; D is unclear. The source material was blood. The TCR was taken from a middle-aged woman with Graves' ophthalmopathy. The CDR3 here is CASSLGLSSKPETQYF. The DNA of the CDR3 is TGTGCCAGCAGCTTAGGTCTATCTTCAAAGCCGGAGACCCAGTACTTC.